Below are 17 T cell receptor beta chains sequenced from a single sample in a study of T cell repertoires in cytomegalovirus infection. TCRdb redid the calling of the reads with MiXCR, one entry per CDR3 protein. Among tens of thousands of distinct CDR3 sequences, 3% to 4% were seen once, and the ten largest hold about 20%. Sequencing was carried out using PBMCs. The origin of the receptors is a human donor in good health (CMV status not recorded). Some clones in this sample may be carry-over from other donors' samples.

This clonotype was seen at least ten times. The V and J genes are TRBV7-2 and TRBJ1-4; 8 bases fit TRBD1. Germline CDR1 is SGHTA and CDR2 is FQGNSA. Trimming took 5 bases from V and 7 from J; bases not matched to a gene: 6. This CDR3 is built from 14 residues. The DNA of the CDR3 is TGTGCCAGCAGCGTCCAGGGGGCGGGTGAAAAACTGTTTTTT. This translates into CASSVQGAGEKLFF. The whole variable domain, filled in from reference TRBV7-2 and TRBJ1-4, reads GAGVSQSPSNKVTEKGKDVELRCDPISGHTALYWYRQSLGQGLEFLIYFQGNSAPDKSGLPSDRFSAERTGGSVSTLTIQRTQQEDSAVYLCASSVQGAGEKLFFGSGTQLSVL.

The sample holds one count of this clonotype. A much larger clone lies one base from this, so it may be a read error. The conserved phenylalanine or tryptophan is not found at the CDR3 terminus, so this likely reflects a read error. The gene calls are TRBV7-9 and TRBJ2-7; TRBD2 agrees at 8 bases. V was pared by 3 bases and J by 6 bases, with 4 bases of the junction left unmatched. The CDR3 is made up of 13 amino acids. Germline V gene sequence: CDR1 SEHNR, CDR2 FQNEAQ (reference sequence). This CDR3 reads CASSLAGGTEQYY. The CDR3 DNA reads TGTGCCAGCAGCTTGGCGGGAGGAACCGAGCAGTACTAC.

This clonotype occurred many times. This chain uses TRBV6-6 with TRBJ1-1; the match to TRBD1 covers 8 bases. With V trimmed by 7 bases and J by 3 bases, 10 bases remained unmatched. Germline CDR1 is MNHNY and CDR2 is SVGAGI (reference sequence). CDR3 length equals 15 residues. Here the CDR3 DNA reads TGTGCCAGCAAACACGCTCGGACAGGGTACACTGAAGCTTTCTTT. Translation: CASKHARTGYTEAFF.

This clonotype occurred many times. The gene calls are TRBV27 and TRBJ1-2; D is ambiguous. CDR1 MNHEY and CDR2 SMNVEV come from the germline V gene (reference sequence). V was cut by 2 bases and J by 4 bases, with 11 bases left in between. There are 14 residues in the CDR3. CDR3 amino acids: CASSLQRVGYGYTF. DNA for the CDR3: TGTGCCAGCAGTTTACAGCGGGTTGGCTATGGCTACACCTTC.

This clonotype was observed at least ten times. This chain joins TRBV7-2 and TRBJ2-5; no firm D call. This CDR3 has 13 amino acids. Per germline, CDR1 SGHTA and CDR2 FQGNSA. The V end was cut by 7 bases, the J end by 0 bases, with 9 bases between. The CDR3 DNA reads as TGTGCCAGCACCCGAGTGTACCAAGAGACCCAGTACTTC. It encodes CASTRVYQETQYF.

This clonotype was observed at least ten times. The rearrangement links TRBV6-2 or TRBV6-3 to TRBJ2-3; 9 bases align to TRBD1. The germline V gene encodes CDR1 MNHEY and CDR2 SVGEGT. After removal of 6 bases from V and 3 bases from J, the junction contained 10 bases not matched to a gene. The CDR3 extends over 16 amino acids. CDR3 loop: CASREPGQGGTDTQYF. The CDR3 DNA follows: TGTGCCAGCAGAGAACCGGGACAGGGAGGAACAGATACGCAGTATTTT.

The table lists this clonotype with many counts. J is TRBJ2-7 and V is TRBV7-4; D is possibly TRBD2 (5 bases). The CDR3 has 14 amino acids. V was clipped by 7 bases and J by 0 bases, with 13 bases between them. Germline lookup yields CDR1 SGHVT and CDR2 SQSDAQ. CDR3 residues: CASKETGNSYEQYF. The CDR3 bases are TGTGCCAGCAAAGAGACGGGAAACTCCTACGAGCAGTACTTC.

At least ten counts were recorded for this clonotype. The chain combines TRBV3-1 with TRBJ2-1; 10 bases align to TRBD2. The CDR3 is 16 amino acids. The germline CDR1 and CDR2 sequences are LGHDT and YNNKEL (reference sequence). The V gene end was trimmed by 4 bases and the J gene end by 8 bases; junction bases not matched to a gene: 11. DNA of the CDR3: TGTGCCAGCAGCCCCCTAGCGGGAGAGGACCTCGATGAGCAGTTCTTC. Its protein product is CASSPLAGEDLDEQFF.

This clonotype showed up many times. The chain uses TRBV7-8 and TRBJ1-4; D perhaps matches TRBD1 (5 bases). The CDR3 length is 17 residues. The germline gives CDR1 SGHVS, CDR2 FQNEAQ. V lost 1 base and J lost 0, with 12 bases in between. The CDR3 is CASSLVSGITTNEKLFF. The CDR3 DNA follows: TGTGCCAGCAGCTTAGTTTCAGGGATCACAACTAATGAAAAACTGTTTTTT.

This clonotype was recorded at least ten times. The V gene is TRBV20-1, the J gene TRBJ1-1, with 8 bases lining up with TRBD1. V was pared by 3 bases and J by 3 bases, with 0 bases of the junction left unmatched. CDR1 DFQATT and CDR2 SNEGSKA come from the germline V gene (reference sequence). This CDR3 spans 12 amino acids. The CDR3 here is CSARTGDTEAFF. CDR3 sequence (DNA): TGCAGTGCTAGGACAGGGGACACTGAAGCTTTCTTT.

This clonotype occurred many times. This chain joins TRBV7-2 and TRBJ1-5, with no clear D. Germline lookup yields CDR1 SGHTA and CDR2 FQGNSA. V was shortened by 1 base and J by 8 bases, with 12 bases between the two germline ends. The CDR3 runs 14 residues. The CDR3, as DNA: TGTGCCAGCAGCTTAGATCCGACCGCAAAGCCCCAGCATTTT. It codes for CASSLDPTAKPQHF.

This clonotype was recorded at least ten times. J is TRBJ2-1 and V is TRBV7-2, with 8 bases aligning to TRBD2. The CDR3 runs to 14 residues. The germline gives CDR1 SGHTA, CDR2 FQGNSA. V shed 5 bases, J shed 7 bases, and the junction held 7 bases outside the gene matches. The CDR3 bases are TGTGCCAGCAGCCCTCGGGGGGGGCGGAATGAGCAGTTCTTC. It encodes CASSPRGGRNEQFF.

This clonotype was detected many times. This chain links TRBV7-2 with TRBJ1-2; no reliable D call. CDR1 is SGHTA and CDR2 is FQGNSA in the germline V gene. The CDR3 is 11 residues long. V shed 4 bases and J shed 4 bases, with 4 bases lying between them. The CDR3 sequence: CASSSSYGYTF. DNA of the CDR3: TGTGCCAGCAGCTCATCCTATGGCTACACCTTC.

This clonotype occurred many times. The rearrangement uses TRBV28 and TRBJ2-1; TRBD2 matches at 9 bases. CDR1 MDHEN and CDR2 SYDVKM come from the germline V gene. This CDR3 spans 15 amino acids. J lost 6 bases, V lost 6 bases, and 9 bases had no gene match. The CDR3 DNA follows: TGTGCCAGCAGCAGGGCCGGGACTAGCAGCAATGAGCAGTTCTTC. Residues: CASSRAGTSSNEQFF.

The V gene is TRBV7-2, the J gene TRBJ1-5; D remains ambiguous. The CDR3 consists of 16 residues. CDR1 is SGHTA and CDR2 is FQGNSA in the germline V gene. Trimming pared 1 base from V and 0 bases from J, leaving 10 bases between. CDR3 sequence reads: CASSLGADSSNQPQHF. DNA of the CDR3: TGTGCCAGCAGCTTAGGGGCAGACTCTAGCAATCAGCCCCAGCATTTT.

This chain uses TRBV4-1 with TRBJ1-6; TRBD1 might be the D (5 bases). Germline V gene lookup returns CDR1 MGHRA and CDR2 YSYEKL. V was pared by 4 bases and J by 3 bases, with 10 bases between. CDR3 length: 15 amino acids. The CDR3 protein is CASSPEGIYNSPLHF. CDR3 DNA: TGCGCCAGCAGCCCGGAGGGGATCTATAATTCACCCCTCCACTTT.

This clonotype has ten or more counts. This chain links TRBV7-2 with TRBJ1-3, with D possibly being TRBD1 (6 bases). V lost 2 bases and J lost 2, with 10 bases in between. Germline CDR1 reads SGHTA; CDR2 reads FQGNSA. The CDR3 sequence is 15 residues long. CDR3 DNA: TGTGCCAGCAGCTTATACAGGACAGCTGGAAACACCATATATTTT. It encodes CASSLYRTAGNTIYF. Supplemented by reference TRBV7-2 and TRBJ1-3, the full variable domain reads GAGVSQSPSNKVTEKGKDVELRCDPISGHTALYWYRQSLGQGLEFLIYFQGNSAPDKSGLPSDRFSAERTGGSVSTLTIQRTQQEDSAVYLCASSLYRTAGNTIYFGEGSWLTVV.